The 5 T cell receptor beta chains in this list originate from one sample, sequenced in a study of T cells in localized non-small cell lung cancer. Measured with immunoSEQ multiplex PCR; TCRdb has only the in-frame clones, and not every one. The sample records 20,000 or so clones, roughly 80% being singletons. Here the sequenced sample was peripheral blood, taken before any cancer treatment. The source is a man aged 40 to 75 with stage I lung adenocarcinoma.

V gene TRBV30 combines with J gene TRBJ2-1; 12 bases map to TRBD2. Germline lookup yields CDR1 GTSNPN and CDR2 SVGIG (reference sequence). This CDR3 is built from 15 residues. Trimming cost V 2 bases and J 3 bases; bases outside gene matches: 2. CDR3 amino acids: CAWSSSGGGYNEQFF. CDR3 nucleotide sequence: TGTGCCTGGAGTTCTAGCGGGGGGGGCTACAATGAGCAGTTCTTC.

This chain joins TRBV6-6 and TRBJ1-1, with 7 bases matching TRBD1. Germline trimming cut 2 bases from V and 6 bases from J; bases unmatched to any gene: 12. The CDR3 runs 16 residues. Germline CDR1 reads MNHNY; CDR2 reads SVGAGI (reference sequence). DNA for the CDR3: TGTGCCAGCAGTTACGCCCTGGCAGGGGGGATTTCTGAAGCTTTCTTT. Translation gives CASSYALAGGISEAFF.

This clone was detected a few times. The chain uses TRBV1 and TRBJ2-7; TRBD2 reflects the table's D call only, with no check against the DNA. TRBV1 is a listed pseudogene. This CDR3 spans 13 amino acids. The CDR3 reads CTSRTSGSYEQYF. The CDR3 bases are TGCACCAGCAGAACTAGCGGATCCTACGAGCAGTACTTC.

The CDR3 spells CASSLETGGYNEQFF. CDR3 nucleotide sequence: TGTGCCAGCAGCTTGGAAACGGGGGGGTACAATGAGCAGTTCTTC. The rearrangement uses TRBV5-4 and TRBJ2-1; TRBD2 matches 8 bases. V trimming: 0 bases; J trimming: 4 bases; junction bases outside the gene matches: 3. This CDR3 has 15 residues. Germline V CDR1 and CDR2: SGHNT, YYREEE (reference sequence).

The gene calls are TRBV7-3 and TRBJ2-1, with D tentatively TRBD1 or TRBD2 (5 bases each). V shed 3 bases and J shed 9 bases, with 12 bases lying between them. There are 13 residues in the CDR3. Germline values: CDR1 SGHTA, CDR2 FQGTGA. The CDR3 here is CASSLAGAAEQFF. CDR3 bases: TGTGCCAGCAGCTTGGCCGGGGCGGCTGAGCAGTTCTTC.